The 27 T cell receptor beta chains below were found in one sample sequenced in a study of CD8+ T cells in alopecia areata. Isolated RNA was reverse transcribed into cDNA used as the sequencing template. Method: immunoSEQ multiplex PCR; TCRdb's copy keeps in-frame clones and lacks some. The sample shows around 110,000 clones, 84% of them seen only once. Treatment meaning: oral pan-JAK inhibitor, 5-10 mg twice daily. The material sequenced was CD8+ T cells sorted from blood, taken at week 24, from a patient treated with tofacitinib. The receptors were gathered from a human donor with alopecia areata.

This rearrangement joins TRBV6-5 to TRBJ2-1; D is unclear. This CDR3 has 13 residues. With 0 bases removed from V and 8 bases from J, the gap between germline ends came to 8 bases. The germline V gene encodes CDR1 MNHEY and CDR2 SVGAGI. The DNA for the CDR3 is TGTGCCAGCAGTTACTCGGAGTGGGATGAGCAGTTCTTC. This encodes CASSYSEWDEQFF.

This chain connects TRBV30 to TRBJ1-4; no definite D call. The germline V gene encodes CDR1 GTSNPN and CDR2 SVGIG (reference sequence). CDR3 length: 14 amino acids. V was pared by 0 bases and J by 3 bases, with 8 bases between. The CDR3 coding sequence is TGTGCCTGGAGTGTATCCGCCTCTAATGAAAAACTGTTTTTT. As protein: CAWSVSASNEKLFF.

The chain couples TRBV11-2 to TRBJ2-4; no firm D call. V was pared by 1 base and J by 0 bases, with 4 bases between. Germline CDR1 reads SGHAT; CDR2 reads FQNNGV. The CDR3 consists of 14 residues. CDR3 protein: CASSLALAKNIQYF. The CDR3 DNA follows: TGTGCCAGCAGCTTAGCACTAGCCAAAAACATTCAGTACTTC.

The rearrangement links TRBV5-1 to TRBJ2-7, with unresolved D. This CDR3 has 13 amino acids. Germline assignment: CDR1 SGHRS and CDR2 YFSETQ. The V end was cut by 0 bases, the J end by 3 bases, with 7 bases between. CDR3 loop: CASSLDDVYEQYF. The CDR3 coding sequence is TGCGCCAGCAGCTTGGACGATGTCTACGAGCAGTACTTC.

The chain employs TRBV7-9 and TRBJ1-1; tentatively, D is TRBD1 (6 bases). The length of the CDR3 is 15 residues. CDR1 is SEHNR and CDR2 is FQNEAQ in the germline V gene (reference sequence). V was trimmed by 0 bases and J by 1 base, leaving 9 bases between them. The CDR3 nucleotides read TGTGCCAGCAGCTTAGCTCAGGGGACGAACACTGAAGCTTTCTTT. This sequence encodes CASSLAQGTNTEAFF.

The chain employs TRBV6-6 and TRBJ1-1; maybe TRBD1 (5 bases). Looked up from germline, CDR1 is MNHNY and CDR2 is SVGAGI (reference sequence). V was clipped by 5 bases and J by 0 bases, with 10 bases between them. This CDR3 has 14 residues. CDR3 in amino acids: CASSTRGVNTEAFF. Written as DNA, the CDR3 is TGTGCCAGCAGTACCCGGGGGGTGAACACTGAAGCTTTCTTT.

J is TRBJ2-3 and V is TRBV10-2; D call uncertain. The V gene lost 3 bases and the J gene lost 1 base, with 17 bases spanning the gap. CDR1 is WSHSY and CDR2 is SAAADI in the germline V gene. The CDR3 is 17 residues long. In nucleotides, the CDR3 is TGCGCCAGCAGTGATGATAAGATTGCACTCGGCACAGATACGCAGTATTTT. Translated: CASSDDKIALGTDTQYF.

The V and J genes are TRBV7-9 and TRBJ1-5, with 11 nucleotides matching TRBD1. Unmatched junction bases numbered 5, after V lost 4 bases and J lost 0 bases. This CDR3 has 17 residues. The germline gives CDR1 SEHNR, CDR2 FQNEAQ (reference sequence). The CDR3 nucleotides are TGTGCCAGCAGCTATGGGACAGGGGGGCTTAGCAATCAGCCCCAGCATTTT. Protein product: CASSYGTGGLSNQPQHF.

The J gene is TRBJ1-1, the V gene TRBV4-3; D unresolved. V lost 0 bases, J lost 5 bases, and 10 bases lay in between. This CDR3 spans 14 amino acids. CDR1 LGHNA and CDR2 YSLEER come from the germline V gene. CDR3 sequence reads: CASSQDRGRTEAFF. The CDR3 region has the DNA TGCGCCAGCAGCCAAGATAGAGGTAGAACTGAAGCTTTCTTT.

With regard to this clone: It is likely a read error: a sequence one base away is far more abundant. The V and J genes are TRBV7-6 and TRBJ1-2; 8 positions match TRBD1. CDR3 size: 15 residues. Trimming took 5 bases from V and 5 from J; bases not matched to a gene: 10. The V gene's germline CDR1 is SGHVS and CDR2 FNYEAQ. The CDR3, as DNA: TGTGCCAGCAGCCAAGATAGGACAGGGCAATATGGCTACACCTTC. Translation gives CASSQDRTGQYGYTF.

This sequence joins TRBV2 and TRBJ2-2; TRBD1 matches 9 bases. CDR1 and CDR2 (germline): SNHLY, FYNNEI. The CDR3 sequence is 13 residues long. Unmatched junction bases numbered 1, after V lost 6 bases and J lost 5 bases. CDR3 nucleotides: TGTGCCAGCAGGGACAGGGGTACCGGGGAGCTGTTTTTT. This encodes CASRDRGTGELFF.

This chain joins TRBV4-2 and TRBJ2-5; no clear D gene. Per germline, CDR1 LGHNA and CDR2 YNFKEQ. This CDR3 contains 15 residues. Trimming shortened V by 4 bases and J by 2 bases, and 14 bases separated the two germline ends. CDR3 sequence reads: CASSLVFGGQETQYF. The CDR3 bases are TGTGCCAGCAGCCTGGTTTTTGGCGGTCAAGAGACCCAGTACTTC.

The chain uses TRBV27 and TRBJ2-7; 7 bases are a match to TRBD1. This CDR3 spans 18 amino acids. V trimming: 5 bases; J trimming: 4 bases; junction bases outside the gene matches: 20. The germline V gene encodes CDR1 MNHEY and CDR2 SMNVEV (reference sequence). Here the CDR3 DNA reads TGTGCCAGCAGTGAAAAATCGACGGCCGGGACAGAGCTATACGAGCAGTACTTC. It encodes CASSEKSTAGTELYEQYF.

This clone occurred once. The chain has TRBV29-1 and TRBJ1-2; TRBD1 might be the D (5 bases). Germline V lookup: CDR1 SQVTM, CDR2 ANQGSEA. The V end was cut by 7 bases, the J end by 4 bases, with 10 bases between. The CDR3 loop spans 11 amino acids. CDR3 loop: CSAQGGYGYTF. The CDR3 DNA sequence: TGCAGCGCTCAGGGTGGCTATGGCTACACCTTC.

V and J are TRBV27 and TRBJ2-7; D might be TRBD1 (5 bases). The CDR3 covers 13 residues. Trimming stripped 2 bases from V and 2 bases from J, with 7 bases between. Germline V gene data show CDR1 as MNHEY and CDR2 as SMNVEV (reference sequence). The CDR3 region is CASSLNRPYEQYF. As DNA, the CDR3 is TGTGCCAGCAGTTTAAACAGGCCCTACGAGCAGTACTTC.

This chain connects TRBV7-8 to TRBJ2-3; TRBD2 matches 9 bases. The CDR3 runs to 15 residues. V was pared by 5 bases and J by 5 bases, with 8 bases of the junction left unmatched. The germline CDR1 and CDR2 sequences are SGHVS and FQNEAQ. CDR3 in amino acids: CASSRSGGRGDTQYF. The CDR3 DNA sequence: TGTGCCAGCAGCCGAAGCGGGGGGCGTGGAGATACGCAGTATTTT.

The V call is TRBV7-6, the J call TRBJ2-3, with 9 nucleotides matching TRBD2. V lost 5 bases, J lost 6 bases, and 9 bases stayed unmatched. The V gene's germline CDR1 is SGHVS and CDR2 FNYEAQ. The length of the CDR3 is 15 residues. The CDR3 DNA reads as TGTGCCAGCAGCACCTCAGCGGGGGGCAAGGATACGCAGTATTTT. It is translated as CASSTSAGGKDTQYF.

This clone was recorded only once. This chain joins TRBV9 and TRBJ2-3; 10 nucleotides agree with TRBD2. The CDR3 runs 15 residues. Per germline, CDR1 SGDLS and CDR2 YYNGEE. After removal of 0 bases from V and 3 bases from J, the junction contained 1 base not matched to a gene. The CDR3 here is CASSVEGLATDTQYF. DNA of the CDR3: TGTGCCAGCAGCGTAGAGGGACTAGCGACAGATACGCAGTATTTT.

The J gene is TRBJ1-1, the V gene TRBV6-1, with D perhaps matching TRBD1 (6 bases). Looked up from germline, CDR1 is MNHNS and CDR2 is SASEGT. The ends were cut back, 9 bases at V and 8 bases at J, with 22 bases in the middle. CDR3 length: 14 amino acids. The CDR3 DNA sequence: TGTGCCAGTAGGAGGGGGTCGGAGGAGGGAGAAGCTTTCTTT. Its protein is CASRRGSEEGEAFF.

The CDR3 DNA follows: TGTGCCACCAGCAGAGAGACAGGACTAGCGGGGCCTTGGGGTGAGCAGTTCTTC. It yields the protein CATSRETGLAGPWGEQFF. The rearrangement joins TRBV15 to TRBJ2-1; 12 nucleotides line up with TRBD2. The V gene end was trimmed by 0 bases and the J gene end by 9 bases; junction bases not matched to a gene: 12. Germline V lookup: CDR1 LNHNV, CDR2 YYDKDF (reference sequence). The CDR3 runs to 18 residues.

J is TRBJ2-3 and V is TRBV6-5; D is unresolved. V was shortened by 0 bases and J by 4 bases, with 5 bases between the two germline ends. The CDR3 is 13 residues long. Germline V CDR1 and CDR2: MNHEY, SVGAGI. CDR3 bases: TGTGCCAGCAGTTACTCTCGGTCAGATACGCAGTATTTT. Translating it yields CASSYSRSDTQYF.

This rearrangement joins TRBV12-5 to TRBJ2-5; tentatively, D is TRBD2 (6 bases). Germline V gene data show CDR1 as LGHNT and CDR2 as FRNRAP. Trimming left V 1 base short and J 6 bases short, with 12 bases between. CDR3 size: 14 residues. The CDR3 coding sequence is TGTGCTAGTGGTTTGGCGGGAGATTGGAAGACCCAGTACTTC. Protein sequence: CASGLAGDWKTQYF.

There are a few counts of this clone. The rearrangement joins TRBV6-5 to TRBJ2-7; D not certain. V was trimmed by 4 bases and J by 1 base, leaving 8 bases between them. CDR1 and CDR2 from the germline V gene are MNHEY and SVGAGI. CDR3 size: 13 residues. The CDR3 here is CASSFGRSYEQYF. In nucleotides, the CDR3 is TGTGCCAGCAGTTTCGGACGGTCCTACGAGCAGTACTTC.

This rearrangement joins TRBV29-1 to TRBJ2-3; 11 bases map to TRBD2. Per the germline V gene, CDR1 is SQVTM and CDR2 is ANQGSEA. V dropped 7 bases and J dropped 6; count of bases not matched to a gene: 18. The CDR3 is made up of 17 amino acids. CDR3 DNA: TGCAGCGCCACGAGTTTCAGTTCTAGCGGGGGGCGGGATACGCAGTATTTT. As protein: CSATSFSSSGGRDTQYF.

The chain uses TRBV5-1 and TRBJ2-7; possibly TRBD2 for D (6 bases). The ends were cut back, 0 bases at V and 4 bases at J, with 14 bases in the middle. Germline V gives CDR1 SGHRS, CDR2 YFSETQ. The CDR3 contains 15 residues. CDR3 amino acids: CASSLELAGLYEQYF. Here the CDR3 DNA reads TGCGCCAGCAGCTTGGAGTTGGCGGGGCTATACGAGCAGTACTTC.

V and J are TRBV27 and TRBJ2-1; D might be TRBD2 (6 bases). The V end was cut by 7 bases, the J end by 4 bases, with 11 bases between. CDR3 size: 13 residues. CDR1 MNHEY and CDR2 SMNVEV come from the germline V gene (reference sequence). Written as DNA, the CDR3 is TGTGCCAGCACCCCCGGGGGTTACAATGAGCAGTTCTTC. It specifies CASTPGGYNEQFF.

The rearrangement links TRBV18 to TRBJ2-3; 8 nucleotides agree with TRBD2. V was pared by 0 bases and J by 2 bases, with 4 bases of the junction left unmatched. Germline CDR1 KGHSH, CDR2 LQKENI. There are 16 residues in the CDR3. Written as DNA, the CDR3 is TGTGCCAGCTCACCACCGGGACTAGGACTCACAGATACGCAGTATTTT. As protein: CASSPPGLGLTDTQYF.